This T cell receptor beta chain was retrieved from a study of memory CD4+ T cells and cytomegalovirus serostatus. Generated by immunoSEQ multiplex PCR, the TCRdb table keeps only in-frame clones and is missing some. The table has approximately 60,000 clones, roughly three quarters seen once; the top ten hold roughly 1%. The V gene's germline CDR1 is MNHEY and CDR2 SVGAGI. The CDR3 covers 12 residues. The germline V and J ends were trimmed by 6 bases and 9 bases, with 12 bases remaining between them. The sort gate was single viable CD3+CD4+CD8-CD45RO+ cells for memory CD4+ T cells. The receptor comes from an adult in good health and CMV-seronegative. The chain combines TRBV6-5 with TRBJ2-4, with D perhaps matching TRBD1 (5 bases). Source material: memory CD4+ T cells from blood. CDR3: CASSSTGVIQYF. The CDR3 region has the DNA TGTGCCAGCAGCAGCACAGGTGTCATTCAGTACTTC.